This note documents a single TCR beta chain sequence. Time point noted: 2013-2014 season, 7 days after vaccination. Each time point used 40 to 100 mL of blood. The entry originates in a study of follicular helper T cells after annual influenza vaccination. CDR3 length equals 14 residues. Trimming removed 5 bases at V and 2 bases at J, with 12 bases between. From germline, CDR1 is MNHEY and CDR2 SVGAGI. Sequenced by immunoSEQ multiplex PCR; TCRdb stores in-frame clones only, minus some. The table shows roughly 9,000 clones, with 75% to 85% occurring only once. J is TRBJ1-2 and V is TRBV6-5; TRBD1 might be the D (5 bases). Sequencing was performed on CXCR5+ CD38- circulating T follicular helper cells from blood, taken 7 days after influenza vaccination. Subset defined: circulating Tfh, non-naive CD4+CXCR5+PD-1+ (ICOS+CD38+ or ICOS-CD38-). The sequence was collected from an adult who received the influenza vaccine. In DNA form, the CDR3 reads TGTGCCAGCAGTCGTGGGGGGGGGAACTATGGCTACACCTTC. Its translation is CASSRGGGNYGYTF.